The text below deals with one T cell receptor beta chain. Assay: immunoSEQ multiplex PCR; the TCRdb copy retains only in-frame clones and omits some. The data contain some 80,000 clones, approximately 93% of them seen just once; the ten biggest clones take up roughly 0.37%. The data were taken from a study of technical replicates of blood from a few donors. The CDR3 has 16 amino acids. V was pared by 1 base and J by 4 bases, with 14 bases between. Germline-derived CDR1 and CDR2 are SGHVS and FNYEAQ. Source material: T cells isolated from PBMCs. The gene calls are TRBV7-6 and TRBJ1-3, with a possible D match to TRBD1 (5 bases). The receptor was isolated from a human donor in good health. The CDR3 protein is CASSLESSGVGNTIYF. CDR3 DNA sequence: TGTGCCAGCAGCTTAGAGTCTTCGGGGGTCGGAAACACCATATATTTT.